The source of this T cell receptor beta chain is a study of blood T cell repertoires in COVID-19. Study processing details: Estimation of nucleated cell counts relied on the amplification of reference gene primers. Generated by immunoSEQ multiplex PCR, the TCRdb table keeps only in-frame clones and is missing some. Clonal size and the V and J genes are those of that table, whereas D and trimming came from the DNA. The repertoire holds more than 55,000 clones, with approximately 78% as singletons. The clonotype originates from an elderly woman with acute or convalescent COVID-19. The specimen was peripheral blood.

CDR3 region: CASSSGLAGSYEQYF. In DNA, the CDR3 is TGCGCCAGCAGCTCCGGACTAGCGGGGTCCTACGAGCAGTACTTC. This rearrangement joins TRBV5-1 to TRBJ2-7; TRBD2 aligns across 12 bases. CDR3 length: 15 residues. The junction had 2 bases not matched to a gene; V was cut back by 3 bases and J by 1 base. Germline V CDR1 and CDR2: SGHRS, YFSETQ.